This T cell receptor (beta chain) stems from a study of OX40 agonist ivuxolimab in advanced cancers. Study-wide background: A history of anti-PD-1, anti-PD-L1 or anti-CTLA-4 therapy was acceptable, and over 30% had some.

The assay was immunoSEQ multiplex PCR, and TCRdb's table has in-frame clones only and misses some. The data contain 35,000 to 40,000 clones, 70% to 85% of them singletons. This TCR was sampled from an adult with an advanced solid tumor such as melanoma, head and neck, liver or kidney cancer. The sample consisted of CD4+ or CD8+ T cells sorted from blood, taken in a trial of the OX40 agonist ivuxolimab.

The DNA for the CDR3 is TGTGCCAGCAGTTACCAGGGGACAATTACCTACGAGCAGTACTTC. It encodes CASSYQGTITYEQYF. This chain joins TRBV6-5 and TRBJ2-7; tentative D call: TRBD1 (6 bases). The CDR3 runs 15 residues. Germline V gene lookup returns CDR1 MNHEY and CDR2 SVGAGI. V lost 2 bases, J lost 2 bases, and 13 bases lay in between.